Listed here is a single TCR beta chain. The sample originates from a study of blood T cells in healthy people across ages. The overall study: Capture via template switching afforded approximately one barcoded beta molecule per two T cells.

V was clipped by 4 bases and J by 11 bases, with 23 bases between them. The CDR3 loop spans 15 amino acids. CDR1 MNHNS and CDR2 SASEGT come from the germline V gene. Primed by a sample-barcoded 5' primer and a J-beta primer mix, a second PCR proceeded for about 6 to 11 cycles. TCRdb redid the calling of the 5' RACE reads with MiXCR, one entry per CDR3 protein. The table lists 550,000 to 650,000 distinct CDR3 sequences, approximately 30% of them singletons, with around a sixth in the top ten. The rearrangement uses TRBV6-1 and TRBJ2-5; D is perhaps TRBD1 or TRBD2 (5 bases each). The sequencing sample was made of blood. The TCR sequence derives from an elderly woman in good health. CDR3 region: CASSVGPALNNEQYF. CDR3 nucleotides: TGTGCCAGCAGTGTGGGACCAGCGCTAAACAATGAGCAGTACTTC.